This T cell receptor beta chain was profiled in a study of T cells after yellow fever vaccination. Looking at the study overall: Preparation used SMART-Seq v4 Ultra Low Input for the low-cell-number fractions.

Study results and caveats: In post-booster samples, most primary-vaccination clones reappeared (approximately 95% CD4, roughly 90% CD8). Of the clonotypes, a small share occurred in both CD4 and CD8 compartments.

A word on this clonotype: Antigen: not known.

The CDR3 is 11 residues long. Deletions cut 6 bases from V and 7 bases from J, with 9 bases between. Germline V lookup: CDR1 DFQATT, CDR2 SNEGSKA (reference sequence). A universal primer site and UMIs were added as TCR cDNA was made by 5'RACE template switching. TCRdb fed the 5' RACE reads into MiXCR, producing one record per CDR3 protein. Of around 340,000 distinct CDR3 sequences listed, around an eighth are singletons. The chain uses TRBV20-1 and TRBJ1-4; no clear D. This clonotype was obtained from a young man who received the YFV17D yellow fever vaccine. The specimen was CD4+ T cells sorted from PBMCs, collected 15 days after the yellow fever booster vaccination. CDR3 residues: CSASPGEKLFF. CDR3 in DNA: TGCAGTGCCAGCCCAGGTGAAAAACTGTTTTTT.